This T cell receptor beta chain was identified during a study of T-cell memory formation after mild COVID-19. The study, taken as a whole, reports: Among CD4+ contracting clones, most were CM and EM, and CD8+ ones EMRA. Certain responding clones were present in pre-infection memory, suggesting participation of cross-reactive memory.

Constant-segment primers served in 5'RACE that generated TCR alpha and TCR beta cDNA libraries bearing sample barcodes and UMIs. TCRdb itself ran the 5' RACE reads through MiXCR, one entry per CDR3 protein. The sample contains 150,000 to 200,000 distinct CDR3 sequences, more than 14% of which appear only once. The germline V gene encodes CDR1 SGHNT and CDR2 YYREEE (reference sequence). V lost 1 base and J lost 5; bases outside the gene matches: 5. This CDR3 has 14 amino acids. In this sample, this clonotype turned up a few times. Its antigen is still unknown. The chain has TRBV5-4 and TRBJ1-2, with TRBD1 matching over 7 bases. The sequenced sample was PBMCs or a T cell subset sorted from them (not recorded which). This TCR derives from an adult woman who had mild COVID-19 (a few samples of this study predate the infection). Cell type and time point are not known. This CDR3 reads CASSLKGGLYGYTF. CDR3 DNA sequence: TGTGCCAGCAGCTTGAAAGGGGGCTTATATGGCTACACCTTC. The full variable domain, with the rest looked up from reference TRBV5-4 and TRBJ1-2, is ETGVTQSPTHLIKTRGQQVTLRCSSQSGHNTVSWYQQALGQGPQFIFQYYREEENGRGNFPPRFSGLQFPNYSSELNVNALELDDSALYLCASSLKGGLYGYTFGSGTRLTVV.